This T cell receptor (beta chain) was recovered during a study of CD8+ T cells in alopecia areata. Study-wide points: There were many expanded lesional clones persisting in scalp and blood during tofacitinib. Mice showed TCR sharing more clearly than patients did, possibly owing to HLA.

As for this clone: Its target is not known.

cDNA serving as the sequencing template came from extracted, reverse transcribed RNA. The assay was immunoSEQ multiplex PCR, and TCRdb's table has in-frame clones only and misses some. This table holds approximately 210,000 clones, around 65% found once. V trimming: 3 bases; J trimming: 5 bases; junction bases outside the gene matches: 7. Germline assignment: CDR1 LNHNV and CDR2 YYDKDF (reference sequence). The CDR3 totals 14 residues. The treatment denotes: oral pan-JAK inhibitor, 5-10 mg twice daily. This TCR derives from a human donor with alopecia areata. The rearrangement links TRBV15 to TRBJ2-7, with 7 bases aligning to TRBD1. The specimen was CD4+ T cells sorted from blood, collected at week 44, from a patient treated with tofacitinib. In DNA, the CDR3 is TGTGCCACCAGCAGCACAGGGGAAGAGGACGAGCAGTACTTC. Its translation is CATSSTGEEDEQYF. The entire variable domain, with the rest obtained from reference TRBV15 and TRBJ2-7, is as follows: DAMVIQNPRYQVTQFGKPVTLSCSQTLNHNVMYWYQQKSSQAPKLLFHYYDKDFNNEADTPDNFQSRRPNTSFCFLDIRSPGLGDTAMYLCATSSTGEEDEQYFGPGTRLTVT.